A single sample is the source of the 30 T cell receptor beta chains below, sequenced in a study of beta chain features in type 1 diabetes. As every portion of the isolated RNA was reverse transcribed, the sequencing read expressed TCRB transcripts. Here immunoSEQ multiplex PCR was the method, and the copy in TCRdb shows in-frame clones only, minus some. The sample carries about 410,000 clones, 11% to 15% recorded once. Sequencing was done on a sample of naive CD4+ T cells from blood. These receptors all come from a man younger than 40 in good health.

The V gene is TRBV29-1, the J gene TRBJ1-2; the match to TRBD1 covers 12 bases. V lost 6 bases, J lost 7 bases, and 6 bases stayed unmatched. Per germline, CDR1 SQVTM and CDR2 ANQGSEA. This CDR3 region has 13 residues. The CDR3: CSVKPGQGAGYTF. The CDR3, as DNA: TGCAGCGTCAAACCGGGACAGGGGGCTGGCTACACCTTC.

In its sample, this clone was seen a few times. The chain is built from TRBV11-2 and TRBJ2-3; 10 nucleotides match TRBD2. The germline gives CDR1 SGHAT, CDR2 FQNNGV. CDR3 size: 15 residues. The ends lost 1 base at V and 5 bases at J; junction bases unmatched: 3. The CDR3 reads CASSLGLAGRDTQYF. DNA for the CDR3: TGTGCCAGCAGCTTAGGACTAGCGGGCAGAGATACGCAGTATTTT.

V and J are TRBV11-3 and TRBJ1-1; D call uncertain. V lost 1 base to trimming and J lost 0 bases, with 9 bases between them. This CDR3 comprises 15 residues. Germline-derived CDR1 and CDR2 are SGHNT and YENEEA. This CDR3 reads CASSLGLAMNTEAFF. DNA of the CDR3: TGTGCCAGCAGCTTAGGTCTAGCCATGAACACTGAAGCTTTCTTT.

The V and J genes are TRBV7-9 and TRBJ2-1; D tentatively reads TRBD1 or TRBD2 (6 bases each). CDR1 is SEHNR and CDR2 is FQNEAQ in the germline V gene (reference sequence). This CDR3 contains 16 residues. V shed 2 bases and J shed 6 bases, with 17 bases lying between them. The CDR3 loop reads CASSLKRGANLNEQFF. The DNA for the CDR3 is TGTGCCAGCAGCTTAAAGAGGGGGGCCAACCTCAATGAGCAGTTCTTC.

This clone showed up just a few times. The chain links TRBV29-1 to TRBJ1-5, with TRBD1 matching over 9 bases. The CDR3 is 13 residues long. The trim removed 7 bases at V and 5 bases at J, leaving 6 bases unmatched. CDR1 is SQVTM, CDR2 ANQGSEA, per germline. The CDR3 region has the DNA TGCAGCGCGGGGGACAGGGTTCATCAGCCCCAGCATTTT. It encodes CSAGDRVHQPQHF.

This clone has just a few counts. The chain employs TRBV30 and TRBJ2-2; 12 bases align to TRBD2. The CDR3 runs to 15 residues. Germline V gives CDR1 GTSNPN, CDR2 SVGIG (reference sequence). The V segment lost 1 base and the J segment 9 bases; nucleotides outside the gene matches: 6. This chain's CDR3 is CAWSGASGRARELFF. In DNA form, the CDR3 reads TGTGCCTGGAGTGGAGCTAGCGGGAGGGCCAGGGAGCTGTTTTTT.

The rearrangement links TRBV9 to TRBJ1-3; D not resolved. There are 15 residues in the CDR3. Germline V lookup: CDR1 SGDLS, CDR2 YYNGEE. The V and J ends lost 3 bases and 3 bases respectively, with 13 bases between them. The CDR3 sequence is CASSAEGTHGNTIYF. In nucleotides, the CDR3 is TGTGCCAGCAGCGCGGAAGGTACCCATGGAAACACCATATATTTT.

CDR3 nucleotides: TGTGCCAGCAGTTACTCTCGTCTGAACACTGAAGCTTTCTTT. Translated: CASSYSRLNTEAFF. This chain joins TRBV6-6 and TRBJ1-1; D not resolved. CDR3 length: 14 residues. Germline V gives CDR1 MNHNY, CDR2 SVGAGI (reference sequence). The V end lost 0 bases, the J end lost 0 bases, and 5 bases lay between the germline ends.

This sequence joins TRBV7-8 and TRBJ2-6; no firm D call. CDR1 is SGHVS and CDR2 is FQNEAQ in the germline V gene. This CDR3 spans 17 amino acids. Trimming removed 2 bases from V and 2 bases from J, with 13 bases in between. The CDR3 sequence: CASSLRLLSAGANVLTF. Here the CDR3 DNA reads TGTGCCAGCAGCTTAAGGCTTTTGTCCGCTGGGGCCAACGTCCTGACTTTC.

Concerning this clone itself: This sample also contains other DNA sequences that code for the same CDR3. V and J are TRBV9 and TRBJ2-3; possibly TRBD1 for D (6 bases). The V end lost 0 bases, the J end lost 1 base, and 12 bases lay between the germline ends. CDR3 length: 16 residues. Germline values: CDR1 SGDLS, CDR2 YYNGEE. The CDR3: CASSVGGRGGTDTQYF. The DNA for the CDR3 is TGTGCCAGCAGCGTAGGAGGCAGGGGAGGCACAGATACGCAGTATTTT.

This clone was counted at least ten times. The chain employs TRBV21-1 and TRBJ2-3; the DNA was not compared with TRBD1, the D call given in the table. TRBV21-1 is a pseudogene segment. This CDR3 spans 11 amino acids. CDR3 protein: CASRGGNTQYF. The CDR3 bases are TGTGCCAGCCGTGGGGGCAATACGCAGTATTTT.

There are a few counts of this clone. The V call is TRBV5-4, the J call TRBJ2-1, with TRBD2 identical over 9 bases. Germline V gives CDR1 SGHNT, CDR2 YYREEE (reference sequence). This CDR3 contains 15 residues. J was trimmed by 3 bases and V by 4 bases; bases with no gene match: 5. CDR3 amino acids: CASSPAGGVYNEQFF. The DNA of the CDR3 is TGTGCCAGCAGCCCTGCGGGGGGGGTCTACAATGAGCAGTTCTTC.

This clone was found a few times. The chain employs TRBV6-6 and TRBJ2-5, with D perhaps being TRBD1 or TRBD2 (6 bases each). The CDR3 is 16 amino acids. The germline V gene encodes CDR1 MNHNY and CDR2 SVGAGI (reference sequence). Trimming shortened V by 2 bases and J by 5 bases, and 18 bases separated the two germline ends. CDR3 nucleotides: TGTGCCAGCAGTTACCAGAAAGGGGGGCCTCCTGAGACCCAGTACTTC. Amino acids: CASSYQKGGPPETQYF.

The chain links TRBV6-5 to TRBJ2-7; no clear D. Germline-derived CDR1 and CDR2 are MNHEY and SVGAGI. The CDR3 has 12 residues. The germline V and J ends were trimmed by 10 bases and 2 bases, with 12 bases remaining between them. CDR3 region: CAKERETYEQYV. DNA for the CDR3: TGTGCCAAAGAGAGAGAGACCTACGAGCAGTACGTC.

This clone was observed a handful of times. The rearrangement links TRBV29-1 to TRBJ2-5; D not certain. V was clipped by 2 bases and J by 5 bases, with 18 bases between them. The CDR3 runs to 15 residues. The germline V gene has CDR1 SQVTM and CDR2 ANQGSEA. The CDR3 DNA follows: TGCAGCGTTGAAAGCCTTACAGTACGCATGGAGACCCAGTACTTC. Protein: CSVESLTVRMETQYF. Combining the CDR3 with reference TRBV29-1 and TRBJ2-5 gives the whole variable domain SAVISQKPSRDICQRGTSLTIQCQVDSQVTMMFWYRQQPGQSLTLIATANQGSEATYESGFVIDKFPISRPNLTFSTLTVSNMSPEDSSIYLCSVESLTVRMETQYFGPGTRLLVL.

This chain joins TRBV13 and TRBJ2-2; 8 bases agree with TRBD2. V lost 5 bases and J lost 0; bases outside the gene matches: 5. The CDR3 length is 16 residues. From germline, CDR1 is PRHDT and CDR2 FYEKMQ (reference sequence). The CDR3 reads CASSVGLATNTGELFF. CDR3 in DNA: TGTGCCAGCAGCGTCGGACTAGCCACGAACACCGGGGAGCTGTTTTTT.

This chain uses TRBV7-2 with TRBJ2-3; weak D call: TRBD2 (6 bases). The CDR3 runs to 13 residues. V dropped 4 bases and J dropped 6 bases, with 11 bases sitting between them. Per the germline V gene, CDR1 is SGHTA and CDR2 is FQGNSA. The CDR3 DNA follows: TGTGCCAGCAGCTCTCAACTAGCCGATACGCAGTATTTT. This encodes CASSSQLADTQYF.

CDR3 sequence (DNA): TGTGCCAGCAGCCAAGTTTTCAGGGACGGCTACACCTTC. Protein sequence: CASSQVFRDGYTF. The gene calls are TRBV4-2 and TRBJ1-2; a possible D gene is TRBD1 (5 bases). The V gene's germline CDR1 is LGHNA and CDR2 YNFKEQ. The CDR3 sequence is 13 residues long. V dropped 1 base and J dropped 8 bases, with 11 bases sitting between them.

Only a few counts were recorded for this clone. The chain combines TRBV7-2 with TRBJ1-3; D not certain. The CDR3 spans 14 residues. Trimming took off 1 base at V and 1 base at J, with 5 bases between the two ends. The germline V gene encodes CDR1 SGHTA and CDR2 FQGNSA. The CDR3 DNA follows: TGTGCCAGCAGCTTAGGAAGGTCTGGAAACACCATATATTTT. Residues: CASSLGRSGNTIYF.

The chain joins TRBV14 to TRBJ1-6; D unclear. The CDR3 has 13 amino acids. The germline V gene encodes CDR1 SGHDN and CDR2 FVKESK. V lost 5 bases to trimming and J lost 8 bases, with 10 bases between them. In nucleotides, the CDR3 is TGTGCCAGCAGCGAAAGCTCGGATTCACCCCTCCACTTT. This encodes CASSESSDSPLHF.

This clone has more than one count but fewer than ten. This sequence joins TRBV27 and TRBJ1-5; 7 nucleotides align to TRBD1. V was clipped by 4 bases and J by 7 bases; unmatched bases: 7. The CDR3 sequence is 14 residues long. Germline loops: CDR1 MNHEY, CDR2 SMNVEV (reference sequence). In DNA, the CDR3 is TGTGCCAGCAGTTCGACAGGGCGACTACAGCCCCAGCATTTT. It codes for CASSSTGRLQPQHF.

This clone was counted between two and nine times. The chain employs TRBV5-4 and TRBJ2-3; 13 bases map to TRBD2. Trimming cost V 4 bases and J 0 bases; bases outside gene matches: 5. This CDR3 region has 17 residues. The germline V gene encodes CDR1 SGHNT and CDR2 YYREEE (reference sequence). Here the CDR3 reads CASSIRLAGGSTDTQYF. CDR3 nucleotide sequence: TGTGCCAGCAGCATCCGACTAGCGGGGGGCAGCACAGATACGCAGTATTTT.

This clone was observed a few times. The chain links TRBV2 to TRBJ2-1, with D unresolved. Between the trimmed V and J ends, which lost 3 bases and 8 bases, there was a span of 8 bases. The CDR3 is made up of 12 amino acids. Germline V gene data show CDR1 as SNHLY and CDR2 as FYNNEI. CDR3 sequence: CASSDARDEQFF. Written as DNA, the CDR3 is TGTGCCAGCAGTGATGCCCGGGATGAGCAGTTCTTC.

V gene TRBV7-6 combines with J gene TRBJ2-7, with D perhaps TRBD2 (6 bases). The CDR3 loop spans 16 amino acids. Germline V gives CDR1 SGHVS, CDR2 FNYEAQ. Trimming shortened V by 5 bases and J by 0 bases, and 17 bases separated the two germline ends. CDR3 protein: CASSVSPSASSYEQYF. CDR3 in DNA: TGTGCCAGCAGCGTATCACCTAGCGCCAGCTCCTACGAGCAGTACTTC.

This clone was observed a handful of times. This sequence joins TRBV4-1 and TRBJ1-1, with unresolved D. The CDR3 loop spans 12 amino acids. CDR1 is MGHRA and CDR2 is YSYEKL in the germline V gene. The V end lost 6 bases, the J end lost 0 bases, and 5 bases lay between the germline ends. CDR3 coding DNA: TGCGCCAGCAGGTCGATGAACACTGAAGCTTTCTTT. The encoded protein is CASRSMNTEAFF.

This clone was seen once. V usage is TRBV11-3 and J usage is TRBJ2-3, with 9 nucleotides matching TRBD2. The length of the CDR3 is 16 residues. V was clipped by 5 bases and J by 5 bases; unmatched bases: 11. The germline V gene encodes CDR1 SGHNT and CDR2 YENEEA. The CDR3 sequence: CASSIASGGPLDTQYF. The CDR3 DNA follows: TGTGCCAGCAGCATAGCCAGCGGGGGGCCGTTAGATACGCAGTATTTT.

This clone was counted between two and nine times. DNA of the CDR3: TGTGCCACCAGTGACAGGAAGACTTCCAATGAGCAGTTCTTC. Protein sequence: CATSDRKTSNEQFF. The gene calls are TRBV7-8 and TRBJ2-1; D is perhaps TRBD1 (6 bases). Trimming left V 10 bases short and J 6 bases short, with 19 bases between. This CDR3 region has 14 residues. Germline-derived CDR1 and CDR2 are SGHVS and FQNEAQ.

This clone was found a few times. V and J are TRBV5-4 and TRBJ2-3; D is tentatively TRBD1 or TRBD2 (7 bases each). V lost 4 bases and J lost 7, with 16 bases in between. The CDR3 spans 14 residues. From germline, CDR1 is SGHNT and CDR2 YYREEE (reference sequence). The CDR3 here is CASSRGDSGNTQYF. DNA of the CDR3: TGTGCCAGCAGCCGTGGGGACAGCGGGAATACGCAGTATTTT.

The chain uses TRBV21-1 and TRBJ2-7; TRBD1, the table's D call, was not compared with the DNA. TRBV21-1 is marked as a pseudogene. This CDR3 is 14 amino acids long. The CDR3 DNA follows: TGTGCCAGCAGCAATCAGGACAGGGCGTACGAGCAGTACGTC. It specifies CASSNQDRAYEQYV.

V gene TRBV6-1 combines with J gene TRBJ1-4, with D perhaps TRBD1 (5 bases). This CDR3 contains 14 residues. In germline, CDR1 is MNHNS, CDR2 SASEGT. Trimming stripped 2 bases from V and 4 bases from J, with 8 bases between. This chain's CDR3 is CASSESQVNEKLFF. CDR3 DNA sequence: TGTGCCAGCAGTGAATCACAGGTTAATGAAAAACTGTTTTTT.